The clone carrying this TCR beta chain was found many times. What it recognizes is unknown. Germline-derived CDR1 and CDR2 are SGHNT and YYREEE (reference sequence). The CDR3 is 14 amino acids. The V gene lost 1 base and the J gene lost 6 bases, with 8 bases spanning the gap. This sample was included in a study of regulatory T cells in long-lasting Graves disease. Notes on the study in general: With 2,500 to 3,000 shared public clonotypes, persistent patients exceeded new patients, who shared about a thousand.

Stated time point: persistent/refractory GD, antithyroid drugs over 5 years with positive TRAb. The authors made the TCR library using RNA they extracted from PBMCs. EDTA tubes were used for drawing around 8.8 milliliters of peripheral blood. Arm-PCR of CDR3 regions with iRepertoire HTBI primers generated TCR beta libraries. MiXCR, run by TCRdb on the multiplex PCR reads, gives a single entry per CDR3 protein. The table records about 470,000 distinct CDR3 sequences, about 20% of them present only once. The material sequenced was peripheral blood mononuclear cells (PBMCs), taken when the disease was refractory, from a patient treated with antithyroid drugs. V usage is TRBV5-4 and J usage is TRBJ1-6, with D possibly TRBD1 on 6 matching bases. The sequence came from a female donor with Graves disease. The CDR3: CASSLRGGNSPLHF. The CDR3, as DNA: TGTGCCAGCAGCTTGAGGGGGGGTAATTCACCCCTCCACTTT.